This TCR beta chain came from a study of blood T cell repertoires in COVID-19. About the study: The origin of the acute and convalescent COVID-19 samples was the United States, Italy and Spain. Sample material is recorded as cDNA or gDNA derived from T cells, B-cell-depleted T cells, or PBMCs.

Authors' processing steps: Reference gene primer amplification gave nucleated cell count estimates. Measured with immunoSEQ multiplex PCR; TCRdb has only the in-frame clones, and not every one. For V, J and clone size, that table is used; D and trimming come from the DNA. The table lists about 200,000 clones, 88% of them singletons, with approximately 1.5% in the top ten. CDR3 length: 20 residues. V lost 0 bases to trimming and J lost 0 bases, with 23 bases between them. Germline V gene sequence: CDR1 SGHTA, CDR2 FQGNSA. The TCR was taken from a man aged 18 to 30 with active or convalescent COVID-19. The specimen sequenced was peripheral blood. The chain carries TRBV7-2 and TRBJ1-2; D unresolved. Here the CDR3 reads CASSLAPERTEFEANYGYTF. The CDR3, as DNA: TGTGCCAGCAGCTTAGCTCCCGAAAGAACGGAATTTGAGGCTAACTATGGCTACACCTTC.